This T cell receptor (beta chain) was obtained from a study of shared clonotypes between healthy human individuals. Worth noting for this clone: Other nucleotide sequences from this sample produce the same CDR3.

CDR1 is GTSNPN and CDR2 is SVGIG in the germline V gene (reference sequence). V lost 0 bases and J lost 2, with 8 bases in between. This CDR3 comprises 14 residues. Only in-frame clones appear in the TCRdb table, and some are missing; sequencing was by immunoSEQ multiplex PCR. The sample has just over 2,000,000 clones, around 95% seen once; the top ten hold 0.1% to 0.15%. The rearrangement links TRBV30 to TRBJ2-4, with D perhaps TRBD2 (5 bases). The sample taken for sequencing was naive CD4+ T cells sorted from blood. Noted subset: CD45RA+ positively selected. This sequence was found in a man between 18 and 35 years old in good health. CDR3: CAWSVGGSKNIQYF. CDR3 DNA: TGTGCCTGGAGTGTAGGAGGTTCCAAAAACATTCAGTACTTC.